This T cell receptor (beta chain) stems from a study of Graves' ophthalmopathy and Graves' hyperthyroidism. Study context: The collection of peripheral blood took place at initial diagnosis, before any treatment.

Overall study findings and caveats: The majority of expanded thyroid clonotypes above 0.001 frequency also occurred in blood.

This clonotype was picked up a small number of times. Its antigen is undetermined. RNA transcripts served as template for amplifying TCR beta CDR3 sequences. HTBI-primed first-round RT-PCR preceded second-round multiplex PCR. TCRdb redid the calling of the multiplex PCR reads with MiXCR, one entry per CDR3 protein. The repertoire includes about 210,000 distinct CDR3 sequences, just under 30% of them detected once, and approximately 9% sits in the top ten. Lactation, pregnancy, uncontrolled infections and other autoimmune diseases were all grounds for excluding patients. V lost 5 bases and J lost 8, with 9 bases in between. In germline, CDR1 is MNHEY, CDR2 SMNVEV (reference sequence). CDR3 length equals 12 residues.

The receptor comes from a man aged 45-65 years with Graves' ophthalmopathy. The genes are TRBV27 and TRBJ2-2; D ambiguous. What was sequenced was peripheral blood. The DNA of the CDR3 is TGTGCCAGCAGTCATCCTACGGGGGAGCTGTTTTTT. It specifies CASSHPTGELFF.